This TCR beta chain was identified in a study of CD8 T cells in Susac syndrome. CDR1 is ENHRY, CDR2 SYGVKD, per germline. The CDR3 loop spans 14 amino acids. V lost 5 bases and J 1 base, leaving 11 bases between the germline ends. This clonotype was detected once. Random hexamers were used to reverse transcribe about 0.5 to 1 ug of RNA. TCRdb independently ran MiXCR on the immunoSEQ multiplex PCR reads; one entry per CDR3 protein. The table lists about 280,000 distinct CDR3 sequences, roughly 84% of them singletons, with over 0.09% in the top ten. J is TRBJ1-1 and V is TRBV10-3; TRBD1 might be the D (5 bases). Input material: CD8+ T cells from PBMCs. The TCR comes from a human donor with multiple sclerosis. Here the CDR3 DNA reads TGTGCCATCAGTATACAGGACTCGAACACTGAAGCTTTCTTT. Encoded protein: CAISIQDSNTEAFF.